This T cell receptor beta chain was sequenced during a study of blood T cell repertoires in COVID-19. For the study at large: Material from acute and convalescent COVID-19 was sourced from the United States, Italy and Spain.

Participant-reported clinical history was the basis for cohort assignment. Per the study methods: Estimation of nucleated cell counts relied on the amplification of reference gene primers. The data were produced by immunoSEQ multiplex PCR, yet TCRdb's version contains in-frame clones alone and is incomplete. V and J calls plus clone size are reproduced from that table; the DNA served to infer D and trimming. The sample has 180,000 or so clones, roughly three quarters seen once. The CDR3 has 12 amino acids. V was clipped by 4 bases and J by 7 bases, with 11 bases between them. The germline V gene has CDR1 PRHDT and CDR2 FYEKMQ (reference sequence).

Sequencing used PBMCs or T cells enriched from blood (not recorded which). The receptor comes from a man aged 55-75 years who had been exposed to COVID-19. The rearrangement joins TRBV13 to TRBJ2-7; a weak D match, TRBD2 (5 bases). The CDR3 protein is CASSSGVREQYF. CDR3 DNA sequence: TGTGCCAGCAGCTCCGGGGTGAGGGAGCAGTACTTC.